Reported below is one TCR beta chain. A few counts support this clonotype. What this receptor recognizes is not known. The input lacks base qualities; no much larger clone sits a single base away. These data belong to a study of CD8 T cells in ankylosing spondylitis (dated by TCRdb to 2016 to 2017). With respect to the entire study: T cell receptor beta repertoires were profiled in healthy donors and ankylosing spondylitis patients so that disease-linked TCR variants could be found. Peripheral blood was sampled, and synovial fluid was also collected from ankylosing spondylitis patients. The full study cohort was made up of 25 to 30 ankylosing spondylitis patients and approximately 100 healthy donors. Beyond this particular receptor, the publication reports: Some motif variants had previously been reported in the synovial fluid and blood of reactive arthritis patients, which suggests shared mechanisms of disease initiation. The disease-linked clones were reported as significantly enriched in matched synovial fluid samples from ankylosing spondylitis patients. In peripheral blood, the disease-linked clones were found at relatively low frequencies and had a CD8+ phenotype. A TCR beta motif of roughly 8 highly homologous amino acid variants appeared characteristic of blood from ankylosing spondylitis patients.

Sequencing relied on an Illumina HiSeq 2500. TCR beta libraries were prepared by quantitative 5'-RACE with molecular barcodes. The paper's processing steps were these. To identify disease-linked TCR variants, a new computational method was used, one built on a probabilistic model of VDJ rearrangement. TCRdb reprocessed the public reads (quality trimming at Q25 with fastp, clone calling with MiXCR) and kept in-frame beta chains. Every CDR3 protein is listed once, alongside the most common genes and DNA of its rows. The authors' filters were not applied to this entry. In all, the sample holds about 750,000 distinct CDR3 sequences, and roughly 19% of those were seen once. The top ten clonotypes cover 15% to 20% of the sample. The CDR3 covers 15 residues, taking in both the cysteine and the phenylalanine. Only CDR3 DNA remains: 45 bases, in frame from the first base. V loses 6 bases of germline sequence and J loses 6 bases, and the interval between the two ends is 19 bases. The germline V gene yields SNHLY for CDR1 and FYNNEI for CDR2.

Sample: blood, either unsorted or a sorted T cell fraction (not recorded which). This TCR derives from a male donor with ankylosing spondylitis. The rearranged chain carries TRBV2 and TRBJ2-3, with no D gene named confidently. The nucleotide sequence reads TGTGCCAGCAGCCAGGTCTTAAGTAGGACGGATACGCAGTATTTT. Its product reads: CASSQVLSRTDTQYF.